Listed here are 31 T cell receptor beta chains from one sample, sequenced in a study of blood T cell repertoires in COVID-19 (dated by TCRdb to the early 2020s). The library was built by means of the immunoSEQ multiplex PCR assay. TCRdb re-hosts the immuneACCESS table, in-frame sequences only. Its copies lack some clones; in the studies checked, an unresolved V gene accounts for under half of them, and the cause for the rest is not known. This sample has about 170,000 clones in its table, and around 82% of those were observed once. The top ten clonotypes cover roughly a tenth of the sample. The sequenced material came from peripheral blood. The origin of the receptors is a man in his 70s with active or convalescent COVID-19.

The chain has TRBV27 and TRBJ1-2; tentative D call: TRBD1 (5 bases). V shed 5 bases and J shed 4 bases, with 20 bases lying between them. Looked up from germline, CDR1 is MNHEY and CDR2 is SMNVEV (reference sequence). This CDR3 spans 16 amino acids. The CDR3 nucleotides are TGTGCCAGCAGTCCGTCAAGGCGGGGGGGGTCCTATGGCTACACCTTC. Translating it yields CASSPSRRGGSYGYTF.

The rearrangement uses TRBV27 and TRBJ1-1; 7 bases fit TRBD1. Germline V gives CDR1 MNHEY, CDR2 SMNVEV (reference sequence). V shed 7 bases, J shed 0 bases, and the junction held 8 bases outside the gene matches. CDR3 length equals 15 residues. The CDR3 spells CASTLRGTVNTEAFF. CDR3 nucleotides: TGTGCCAGCACCCTTCGAGGGACAGTGAACACTGAAGCTTTCTTT.

V and J are TRBV11-2 and TRBJ2-4; 8 positions match TRBD1. V was clipped by 5 bases and J by 7 bases; unmatched bases: 13. The germline V gene has CDR1 SGHAT and CDR2 FQNNGV. The CDR3 has 16 residues. DNA for the CDR3: TGTGCCAGCAGCCCGAGAGAGGGGACAGGAGATAACATTCAGTACTTC. Its protein is CASSPREGTGDNIQYF. The full variable domain, in which reference TRBV11-2 and TRBJ2-4 provide the parts outside the CDR3, is EAGVAQSPRYKIIEKRQSVAFWCNPISGHATLYWYQQILGQGPKLLIQFQNNGVVDDSQLPKDRFSAERLKGVDSTLKIQPAKLEDSAVYLCASSPREGTGDNIQYFGAGTRLSVL.

This clone was seen a few times. The V gene is TRBV19, the J gene TRBJ2-7, with D maybe TRBD2 (5 bases). The CDR3 covers 16 residues. Per the germline V gene, CDR1 is LNHDA and CDR2 is SQIVND (reference sequence). V was cut by 3 bases and J by 1 base, with 16 bases left in between. Written as DNA, the CDR3 is TGTGCCAGTAGTATTTCCGGAAGCGGTAGTTCCTACGAGCAGTACTTC. Its protein product is CASSISGSGSSYEQYF. Full variable domain (outside the CDR3, taken from reference TRBV19 and TRBJ2-7): DGGITQSPKYLFRKEGQNVTLSCEQNLNHDAMYWYRQDPGQGLRLIYYSQIVNDFQKGDIAEGYSVSREKKESFPLTVTSAQKNPTAFYLCASSISGSGSSYEQYFGPGTRLTVT.

V is TRBV9 and J is TRBJ1-6, with 11 bases identical to TRBD1. The length of the CDR3 is 16 residues. Germline CDR1 SGDLS, CDR2 YYNGEE. The junction had 8 bases not matched to a gene; V was cut back by 4 bases and J by 8 bases. CDR3 sequence (DNA): TGTGCCAGCAGCCCGTTGGACAGGGGGCGCGATTCACCCCTCCACTTT. This sequence encodes CASSPLDRGRDSPLHF.

V gene TRBV19 combines with J gene TRBJ2-2; D gene ambiguous. Trimming cost V 4 bases and J 6 bases, with 15 bases left between them. Germline V gives CDR1 LNHDA, CDR2 SQIVND (reference sequence). The CDR3 length is 15 residues. CDR3 amino acids: CASSKGRPRSGELFF. Written as DNA, the CDR3 is TGTGCCAGTAGTAAAGGTCGACCTAGGTCCGGGGAGCTGTTTTTT.

The chain recombines TRBV5-6 with TRBJ2-1; 7 bases line up with TRBD1. This CDR3 region has 15 residues. The germline V gene has CDR1 SGHDT and CDR2 YYEEEE. Trimming removed 4 bases from V and 3 bases from J; junction bases left unmatched: 7. The CDR3 is CASSPRRQGYNEQFF. The CDR3 DNA reads TGTGCCAGCAGCCCGAGGAGACAGGGCTACAATGAGCAGTTCTTC.

The gene calls are TRBV10-2 and TRBJ1-2; 10 positions match TRBD1. The CDR3 spans 15 residues. CDR1 and CDR2 from the germline V gene are WSHSY and SAAADI. The junction had 5 bases not matched to a gene; V was cut back by 0 bases and J by 7 bases. The CDR3 protein is CASSESTGQGPGYTF. DNA of the CDR3: TGCGCCAGCAGTGAGTCGACGGGACAGGGGCCTGGCTACACCTTC.

The chain carries TRBV9 and TRBJ2-2, with 9 bases that match TRBD1. V lost 6 bases to trimming and J lost 7 bases; unmatched junction nucleotides: 13. Germline assignment: CDR1 SGDLS and CDR2 YYNGEE. This CDR3 is built from 16 residues. The CDR3 region is CASTPRGGQGFGELFF. Written as DNA, the CDR3 is TGTGCCAGCACCCCACGAGGGGGACAGGGCTTCGGGGAGCTGTTTTTT.

Only a few counts were recorded for this clone. The CDR3 DNA follows: TGTGCCAGCAGCCGTAATCAGGGTTTGGGCGAGCAGTACTTC. This gives the protein CASSRNQGLGEQYF. This rearrangement joins TRBV7-2 to TRBJ2-7, with a tentative D call TRBD1 (5 bases). The CDR3 loop spans 14 amino acids. V shed 5 bases and J shed 6 bases, with 17 bases lying between them. Germline V gene lookup returns CDR1 SGHTA and CDR2 FQGNSA.

The chain uses TRBV6-5 and TRBJ2-1; 9 bases map to TRBD1. This CDR3 spans 14 amino acids. Germline-derived CDR1 and CDR2 are MNHEY and SVGAGI. Germline trimming cut 4 bases from V and 7 bases from J; bases unmatched to any gene: 5. In nucleotides, the CDR3 is TGTGCCAGCAGTTGGGACAGGGCTGGGAATGAGCAGTTCTTC. This translates into CASSWDRAGNEQFF.

V gene TRBV5-1 combines with J gene TRBJ2-7; 8 positions agree with TRBD2. Trimming at V came to 2 bases and at J to 7 bases, leaving 8 bases not matched to a gene. In germline, CDR1 is SGHRS, CDR2 YFSETQ. The CDR3 totals 14 residues. This chain's CDR3 is CASSFGAGGREQYF. For the CDR3, the DNA is TGCGCCAGCAGCTTCGGGGCGGGGGGCCGTGAGCAGTACTTC.

This clone was detected once. Here the CDR3 DNA reads TGTGCCAGCAGATCAACCAACTGGGCAGACTATGGCTACACCTTC. Translation gives CASRSTNWADYGYTF. This rearrangement joins TRBV28 to TRBJ1-2; D gene ambiguous. Looked up from germline, CDR1 is MDHEN and CDR2 is SYDVKM. The ends were cut back, 6 bases at V and 3 bases at J, with 17 bases in the middle. The CDR3 is 15 residues long.

This sequence joins TRBV6-5 and TRBJ2-6; D is ambiguous. The germline V and J ends were trimmed by 4 bases and 5 bases, with 9 bases remaining between them. This CDR3 comprises 14 residues. Germline values: CDR1 MNHEY, CDR2 SVGAGI. Here the CDR3 reads CASSSGVRANVLTF. DNA for the CDR3: TGTGCCAGCAGTTCAGGCGTGAGGGCCAACGTCCTGACTTTC.

This sequence joins TRBV15 and TRBJ1-2, with 11 bases aligning to TRBD1. The CDR3 is made up of 17 amino acids. With V trimmed by 4 bases and J by 0 bases, 7 bases remained unmatched. CDR1 is LNHNV and CDR2 is YYDKDF in the germline V gene (reference sequence). The CDR3 spells CATSIGQGARANYGYTF. The DNA of the CDR3 is TGTGCCACCAGCATAGGACAGGGGGCACGAGCTAACTATGGCTACACCTTC.

The chain employs TRBV24-1 and TRBJ1-2; D remains unclear. Deletions cut 1 base from V and 8 bases from J, with 10 bases between. Germline V lookup: CDR1 KGHDR, CDR2 SFDVKD. The CDR3 length is 13 residues. The CDR3 loop is CATSDFAGIGYTF. CDR3 sequence (DNA): TGTGCCACCAGTGATTTTGCGGGGATCGGCTACACCTTC.

The chain links TRBV18 to TRBJ2-7; 8 nucleotides agree with TRBD2. V was clipped by 3 bases and J by 5 bases; unmatched bases: 9. Germline-derived CDR1 and CDR2 are KGHSH and LQKENI. CDR3 length: 15 amino acids. The CDR3 loop is CASSPPGTRRDEQYF. CDR3 in DNA: TGTGCCAGCTCACCCCCCGGGACTAGGCGGGACGAGCAGTACTTC.

The gene calls are TRBV7-2 and TRBJ1-1, with unresolved D. The CDR3 length is 14 residues. V gave up 2 bases and J gave up 1 base, with 8 bases separating them. Germline lookup yields CDR1 SGHTA and CDR2 FQGNSA. This CDR3 reads CASSLRRENTEAFF. In nucleotides, the CDR3 is TGTGCCAGCAGCTTAAGGAGGGAGAACACTGAAGCTTTCTTT.

This clone was seen only a few times. V usage is TRBV19 and J usage is TRBJ2-1, with D possibly TRBD1 on 6 matching bases. V dropped 1 base and J dropped 2 bases, with 12 bases sitting between them. The CDR3 has 16 amino acids. The germline V gene encodes CDR1 LNHDA and CDR2 SQIVND (reference sequence). The CDR3, as DNA: TGTGCCAGTAGTATAGGCTACAGGGTAGCCTACAATGAGCAGTTCTTC. Residues: CASSIGYRVAYNEQFF.

CDR3 amino acids: CASSYRGRGEKLFF. Here the CDR3 DNA reads TGTGCCAGCAGTTACAGGGGGCGCGGGGAAAAACTGTTTTTT. V gene TRBV6-2 or TRBV6-3 combines with J gene TRBJ1-4; 7 positions match TRBD1. CDR1 MNHEY and CDR2 SVGEGT come from the germline V gene. V was clipped by 2 bases and J by 8 bases; unmatched bases: 5. The CDR3 has 14 residues.

CDR3 sequence reads: CASSLDEGGLWDGYTF. DNA of the CDR3: TGCGCCAGCAGCCTGGACGAAGGGGGCTTATGGGATGGCTACACCTTC. The gene calls are TRBV4-3 and TRBJ1-2; TRBD1 aligns across 7 bases. Trimming at V came to 4 bases and at J to 6 bases, leaving 14 bases not matched to a gene. Germline loops: CDR1 LGHNA, CDR2 YSLEER. The CDR3 consists of 16 residues.

V is TRBV6-1 and J is TRBJ1-2; possibly TRBD1 for D (5 bases). The germline CDR1 and CDR2 sequences are MNHNS and SASEGT. With 1 base removed from V and 7 bases from J, the gap between germline ends came to 16 bases. The CDR3 length is 15 residues. This CDR3 is CASSEVGRGVRGYTF. The CDR3 DNA reads TGTGCCAGCAGTGAAGTTGGGCGGGGGGTGCGTGGCTACACCTTC.

The chain couples TRBV5-5 to TRBJ1-6; the D is unclear. V lost 0 bases and J lost 1, with 5 bases in between. The CDR3 spans 15 residues. Germline V lookup: CDR1 SGHKS, CDR2 YYEKEE (reference sequence). The chain's CDR3 is CASSLVQSYNSPLHF. CDR3 sequence (DNA): TGTGCCAGCAGCTTGGTACAATCCTATAATTCACCCCTCCACTTT.

V and J are TRBV7-3 and TRBJ2-1; 9 bases agree with TRBD1. With V trimmed by 3 bases and J by 2 bases, 2 bases remained unmatched. This CDR3 comprises 15 residues. Germline V gene data show CDR1 as SGHTA and CDR2 as FQGTGA. The CDR3 sequence: CASSFRTGAYNEQFF. CDR3 coding DNA: TGTGCCAGCAGCTTCCGGACAGGGGCCTACAATGAGCAGTTCTTC.

Here the CDR3 DNA reads TGTGCCAGCAGTGGGGACAGGGGGGCCAAAAACATTCAGTACTTC. Amino acid sequence: CASSGDRGAKNIQYF. This chain connects TRBV27 to TRBJ2-4, with 11 positions matching TRBD1. V was clipped by 5 bases and J by 1 base; unmatched bases: 1. CDR1 is MNHEY and CDR2 is SMNVEV in the germline V gene (reference sequence). There are 15 residues in the CDR3.

V is TRBV29-1 and J is TRBJ2-1, with TRBD2 identical over 8 bases. The germline V gene has CDR1 SQVTM and CDR2 ANQGSEA. This CDR3 is 12 amino acids long. V dropped 3 bases and J dropped 7; count of bases not matched to a gene: 2. CDR3 amino acids: CSVDSGGNEQFF. Written as DNA, the CDR3 is TGCAGCGTTGACTCGGGGGGGAATGAGCAGTTCTTC.

The chain is built from TRBV7-2 and TRBJ1-6, with TRBD1 matching over 9 bases. Trimming removed 4 bases from V and 10 bases from J; junction bases left unmatched: 8. Germline CDR1 and CDR2: SGHTA and FQGNSA. This CDR3 has 15 amino acids. CDR3 nucleotide sequence: TGTGCCAGCAGCTCAACCGGGACAGGGAGGTCACCCCTCCACTTT. This codes for CASSSTGTGRSPLHF.

J is TRBJ1-6 and V is TRBV4-3; D possibly corresponds to TRBD1 (5 bases). The CDR3 consists of 17 residues. Germline-derived CDR1 and CDR2 are LGHNA and YSLEER. Trimming stripped 0 bases from V and 4 bases from J, with 13 bases between. The CDR3 bases are TGCGCCAGCAGCCAAGATTGGGGCTCGAGATATAATTCACCCCTCCACTTT. This sequence encodes CASSQDWGSRYNSPLHF.

The rearrangement links TRBV7-6 to TRBJ1-1; weak D call: TRBD1 (5 bases). With 0 bases removed from V and 8 bases from J, the gap between germline ends came to 10 bases. The CDR3 runs 13 residues. The germline CDR1 and CDR2 sequences are SGHVS and FNYEAQ. The chain's CDR3 is CASSLAGAAEAFF. Here the CDR3 DNA reads TGTGCCAGCAGCTTAGCTGGGGCGGCCGAAGCTTTCTTT. Using reference TRBV7-6 and TRBJ1-1 for the parts outside the CDR3, the full variable domain is GAGVSQSPRYKVTKRGQDVALRCDPISGHVSLYWYRQALGQGPEFLTYFNYEAQQDKSGLPNDRFSAERPEGSISTLTIQRTEQRDSAMYRCASSLAGAAEAFFGQGTRLTVV.

This clone was seen more than once but under ten times. The chain joins TRBV19 to TRBJ2-7; TRBD2 matches at 12 bases. The J segment lost 12 bases and the V segment lost 5 bases, leaving 14 bases of the junction unmatched. Looked up from germline, CDR1 is LNHDA and CDR2 is SQIVND (reference sequence). The CDR3 loop spans 15 amino acids. The CDR3 sequence is CASSSGLAGTSYRYF. The CDR3 region has the DNA TGTGCCAGTAGTTCTGGACTAGCGGGGACCTCTTATCGGTACTTC.

V gene TRBV30 combines with J gene TRBJ1-5, with D maybe TRBD1 (6 bases). Germline assignment: CDR1 GTSNPN and CDR2 SVGIG (reference sequence). V lost 0 bases and J 3 bases, leaving 12 bases between the germline ends. The CDR3 is 15 amino acids. DNA of the CDR3: TGTGCCTGGAGTGTATCAGGGGCCTTCAATCAGCCCCAGCATTTT. This codes for CAWSVSGAFNQPQHF.